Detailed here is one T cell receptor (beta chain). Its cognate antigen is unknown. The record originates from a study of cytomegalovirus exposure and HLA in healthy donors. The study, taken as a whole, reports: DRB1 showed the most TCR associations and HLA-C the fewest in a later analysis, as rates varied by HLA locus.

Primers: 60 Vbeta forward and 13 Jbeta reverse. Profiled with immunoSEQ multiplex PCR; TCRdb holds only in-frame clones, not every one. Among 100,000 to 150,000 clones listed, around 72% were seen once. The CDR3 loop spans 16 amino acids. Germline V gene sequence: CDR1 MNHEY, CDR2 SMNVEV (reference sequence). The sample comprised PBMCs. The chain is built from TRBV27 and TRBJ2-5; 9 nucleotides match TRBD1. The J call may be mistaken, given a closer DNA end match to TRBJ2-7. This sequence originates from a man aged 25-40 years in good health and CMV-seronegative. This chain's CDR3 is CASSLGQGRIWYEQYF. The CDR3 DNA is TGTGCCAGCAGTTTAGGACAGGGGCGGATTTGGTACGAGCAGTACTTC.